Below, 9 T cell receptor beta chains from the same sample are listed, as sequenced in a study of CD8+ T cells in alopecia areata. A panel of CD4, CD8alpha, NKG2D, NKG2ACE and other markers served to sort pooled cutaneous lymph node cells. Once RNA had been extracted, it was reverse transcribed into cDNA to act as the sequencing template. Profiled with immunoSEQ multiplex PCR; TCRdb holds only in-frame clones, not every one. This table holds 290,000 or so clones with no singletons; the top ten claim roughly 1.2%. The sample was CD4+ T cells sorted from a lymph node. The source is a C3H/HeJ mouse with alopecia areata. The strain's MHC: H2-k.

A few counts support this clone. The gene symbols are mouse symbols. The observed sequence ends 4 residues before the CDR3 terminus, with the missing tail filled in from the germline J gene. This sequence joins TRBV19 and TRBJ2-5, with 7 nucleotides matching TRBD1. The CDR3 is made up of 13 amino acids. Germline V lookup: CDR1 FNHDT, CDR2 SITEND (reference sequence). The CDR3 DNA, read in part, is TGTGCCAGCAGTATGCAGGGGGAAGAC. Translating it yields CASSMQGED. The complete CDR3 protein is CASSMQGEDTQYF.

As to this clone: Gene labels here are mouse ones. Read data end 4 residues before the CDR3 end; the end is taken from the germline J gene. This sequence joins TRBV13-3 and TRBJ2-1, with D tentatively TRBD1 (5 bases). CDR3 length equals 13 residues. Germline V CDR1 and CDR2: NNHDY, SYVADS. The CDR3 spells CASSDGAGAEQFF. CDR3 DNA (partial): TGTGCCAGCAGTGATGGGGCAGGGGCT.

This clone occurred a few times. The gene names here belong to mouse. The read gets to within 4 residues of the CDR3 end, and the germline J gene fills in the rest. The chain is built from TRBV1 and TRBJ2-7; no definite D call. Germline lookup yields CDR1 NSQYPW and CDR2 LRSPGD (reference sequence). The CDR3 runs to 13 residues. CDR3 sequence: CTCSAEKGDEQYF. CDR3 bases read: TGCACCTGCAGTGCAGAGAAGGGTGAT.

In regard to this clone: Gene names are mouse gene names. The part of the CDR3 DNA that was read is TGTGCCTGGAGTCACGGGACAGCTAGTGCAGAA. Encoded protein: CAWSHGTASAE. The full CDR3 protein reads CAWSHGTASAETLYF. The chain uses TRBV31 and TRBJ2-3; 7 positions match TRBD1. The read ends 4 residues early relative to the CDR3; the germline J gene fills the gap. J gave up 0 bases and V 1 base, and 4 bases lay outside the gene matches. Germline CDR1 and CDR2: GKSSPN and SITVG. This CDR3 has 15 amino acids.

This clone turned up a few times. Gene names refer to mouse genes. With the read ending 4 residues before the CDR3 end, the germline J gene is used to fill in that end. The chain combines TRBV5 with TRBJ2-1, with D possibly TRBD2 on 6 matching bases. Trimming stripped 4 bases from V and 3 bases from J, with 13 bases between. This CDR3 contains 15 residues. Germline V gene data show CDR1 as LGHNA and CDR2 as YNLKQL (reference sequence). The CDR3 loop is CASSPSGLIYAEQFF. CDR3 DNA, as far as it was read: TGTGCCAGCAGCCCATCGGGACTCATCTATGCT.

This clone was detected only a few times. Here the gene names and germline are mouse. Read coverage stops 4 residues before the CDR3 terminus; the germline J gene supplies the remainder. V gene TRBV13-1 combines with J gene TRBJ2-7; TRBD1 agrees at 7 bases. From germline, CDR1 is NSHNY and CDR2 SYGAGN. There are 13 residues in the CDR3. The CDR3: CASSLGQRYEQYF. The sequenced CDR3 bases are TGTGCCAGCAGTCTGGGACAGCGATAT.

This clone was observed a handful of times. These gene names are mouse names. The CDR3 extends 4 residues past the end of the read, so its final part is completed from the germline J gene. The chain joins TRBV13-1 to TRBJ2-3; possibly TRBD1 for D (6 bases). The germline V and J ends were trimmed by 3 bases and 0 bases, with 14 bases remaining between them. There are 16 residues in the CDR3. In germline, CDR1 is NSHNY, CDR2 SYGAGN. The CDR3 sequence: CASSGSRDNSAETLYF. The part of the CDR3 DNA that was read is TGTGCCAGCAGTGGGTCCCGGGACAATAGTGCAGAA.

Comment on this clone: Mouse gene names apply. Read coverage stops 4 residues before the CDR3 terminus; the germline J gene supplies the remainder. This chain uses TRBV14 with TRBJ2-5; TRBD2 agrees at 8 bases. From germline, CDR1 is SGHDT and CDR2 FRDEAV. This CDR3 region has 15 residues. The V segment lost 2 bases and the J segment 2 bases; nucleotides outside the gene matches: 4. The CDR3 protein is CASSFLLGGQDTQYF. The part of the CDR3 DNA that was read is TGTGCCAGCAGTTTTCTGCTGGGGGGCCAAGAC.

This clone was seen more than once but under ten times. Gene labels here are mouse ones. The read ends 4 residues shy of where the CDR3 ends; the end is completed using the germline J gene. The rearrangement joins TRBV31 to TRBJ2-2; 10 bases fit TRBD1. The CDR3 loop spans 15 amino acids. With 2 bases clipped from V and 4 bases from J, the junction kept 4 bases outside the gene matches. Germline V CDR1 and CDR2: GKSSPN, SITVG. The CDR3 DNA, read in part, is TGTGCCTGGAGTGACAGGGGGCAGGGCACCGGG. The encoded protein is CAWSDRGQGTG. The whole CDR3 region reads CAWSDRGQGTGQLYF.